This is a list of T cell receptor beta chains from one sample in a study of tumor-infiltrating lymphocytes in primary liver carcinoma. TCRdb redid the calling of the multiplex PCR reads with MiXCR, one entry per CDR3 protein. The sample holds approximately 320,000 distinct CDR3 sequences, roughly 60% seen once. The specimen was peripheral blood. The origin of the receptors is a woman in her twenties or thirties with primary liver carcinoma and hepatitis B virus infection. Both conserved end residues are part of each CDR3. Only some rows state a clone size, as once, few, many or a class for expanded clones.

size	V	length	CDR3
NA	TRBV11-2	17	CASSLPLGAKSTGELFF
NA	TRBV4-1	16	CASSQVFTGTTDTQYF
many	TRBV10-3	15	CAISRGGRGTDTQYF
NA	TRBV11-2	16	CASSLAWDPSCNEQFF
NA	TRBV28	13	CASKEGGKEKLFF
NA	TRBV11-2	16	CASSLGYGTQTGTQYF
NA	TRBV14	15	CASSQRRATYNEQFF
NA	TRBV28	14	CANRISQGGQPQHF
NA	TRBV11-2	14	CDSSLEARGGPLHF
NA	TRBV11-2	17	CASSLGRGSGPYIEQFF
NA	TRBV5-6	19	CASSLPDRGRSSGTGELFF
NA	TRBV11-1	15	CASGRGQGNTDTQCF
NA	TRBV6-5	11	CAMKKGIGAFF
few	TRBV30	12	CAWSVSGYEQYF
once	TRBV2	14	CASKRLAGTNEQFF
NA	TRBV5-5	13	CASSLTGGDGYTF
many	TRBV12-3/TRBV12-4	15	CASRSGSTSTDTQYF